Below, 31 T cell receptor beta chains from the same sample are listed, as sequenced in a study of blood T cell repertoires in COVID-19. The assay was immunoSEQ multiplex PCR, and TCRdb's table has in-frame clones only and misses some. Of some 46,000 clones listed, around 85% are singletons. Material: peripheral blood. All receptors come from a woman older than 75 with COVID-19, enrolled during active disease.

The CDR3 reads CASSPGQQNTEAFF. In DNA form, the CDR3 reads TGCGCCAGCAGCCCGGGACAGCAGAACACTGAAGCTTTCTTT. V usage is TRBV5-1 and J usage is TRBJ1-1; 7 bases match TRBD1. V lost 4 bases to trimming and J lost 1 base; unmatched junction nucleotides: 4. The germline V gene has CDR1 SGHRS and CDR2 YFSETQ. The CDR3 is made up of 14 amino acids.

The chain combines TRBV19 with TRBJ2-1; 16 bases line up with TRBD2. Germline CDR1 LNHDA, CDR2 SQIVND (reference sequence). This CDR3 region has 17 residues. V lost 6 bases and J lost 6; bases outside the gene matches: 8. The CDR3 coding sequence is TGTGCCAGTAGAAGGACAGGGACTAGCGGGAGGGCCAATGAGCAGTTCTTC. This encodes CASRRTGTSGRANEQFF.

The genes are TRBV3-1 (or the pseudogene TRBV3-2) and TRBJ2-2, with 7 bases fitting TRBD2. Germline V lookup: CDR1 LGHDT, CDR2 YNNKEL (reference sequence). Losses at the gene ends were 8 bases for V and 5 bases for J; bases not matched to a gene: 11. This CDR3 contains 15 residues. The CDR3 sequence: CASGYSNSGTGELFF. CDR3 coding DNA: TGTGCCAGCGGGTACTCCAATAGCGGGACCGGGGAGCTGTTTTTT.

The chain recombines TRBV7-9 with TRBJ1-2; D gene uncertain. V was trimmed by 0 bases and J by 2 bases, leaving 13 bases between them. In germline, CDR1 is SEHNR, CDR2 FQNEAQ (reference sequence). The CDR3 is 16 residues long. The CDR3 spells CASSLARGVDNYGYTF. CDR3 DNA: TGTGCCAGCAGCTTAGCGCGAGGAGTAGACAACTATGGCTACACCTTC. Supplemented by reference TRBV7-9 and TRBJ1-2, the full variable domain reads DTGVSQNPRHKITKRGQNVTFRCDPISEHNRLYWYRQTLGQGPEFLTYFQNEAQLEKSRLLSDRFSAERPKGSFSTLEIQRTEQGDSAMYLCASSLARGVDNYGYTFGSGTRLTVV.

This chain links TRBV11-2 with TRBJ2-6; D may be TRBD1 (5 bases). V lost 4 bases, J lost 0 bases, and 10 bases lay in between. This CDR3 has 16 residues. Germline V gene sequence: CDR1 SGHAT, CDR2 FQNNGV. CDR3 sequence reads: CASSSTRDSGANVLTF. CDR3 nucleotide sequence: TGTGCCAGCAGCTCGACCAGGGACTCTGGGGCCAACGTCCTGACTTTC.

The CDR3 protein is CASSLGSGGAFTEAFF. The CDR3 DNA sequence: TGTGCCAGCAGCTTGGGGTCAGGGGGCGCATTCACTGAAGCTTTCTTT. The gene calls are TRBV5-4 and TRBJ1-1; 8 bases agree with TRBD1. CDR1 and CDR2 from the germline V gene are SGHNT and YYREEE (reference sequence). The CDR3 contains 16 residues. V trimming: 0 bases; J trimming: 4 bases; junction bases outside the gene matches: 8.

The V gene is TRBV28, the J gene TRBJ1-4; 7 positions match TRBD1. Germline V CDR1 and CDR2: MDHEN, SYDVKM. The CDR3 loop spans 16 amino acids. V lost 2 bases to trimming and J lost 7 bases; unmatched junction nucleotides: 10. The CDR3 loop reads CASSLIKGAKVEKLFF. CDR3 sequence (DNA): TGTGCCAGCAGTTTAATTAAGGGGGCGAAAGTTGAAAAACTGTTTTTT.

The V gene is TRBV6-5, the J gene TRBJ1-1; the match to TRBD1 covers 12 bases. The junction had 5 bases not matched to a gene; V was cut back by 6 bases and J by 3 bases. CDR1 and CDR2 from the germline V gene are MNHEY and SVGAGI. The CDR3 has 15 residues. The CDR3 protein is CASRGQGAGDTEAFF. The CDR3, as DNA: TGTGCCAGCAGGGGACAGGGGGCGGGAGACACTGAAGCTTTCTTT.

This sequence joins TRBV24-1 and TRBJ1-3, with no clear D. V lost 5 bases and J 0 bases, leaving 7 bases between the germline ends. The CDR3 contains 14 residues. Germline-derived CDR1 and CDR2 are KGHDR and SFDVKD. The CDR3 DNA reads TGTGCCACCAGTGGGCGGATCTCTGGAAACACCATATATTTT. Residues: CATSGRISGNTIYF.

CDR3: CASSPGQGAYQETQYF. CDR3 nucleotides: TGTGCCAGCTCACCCGGACAGGGGGCATACCAAGAGACCCAGTACTTC. The chain uses TRBV18 and TRBJ2-5, with 11 bases aligning to TRBD1. There are 16 residues in the CDR3. The V and J ends lost 3 bases and 0 bases, in that order; junction bases with no gene match: 3. Looked up from germline, CDR1 is KGHSH and CDR2 is LQKENI.

The chain uses TRBV7-2 and TRBJ1-1; D might be TRBD1 (5 bases). The CDR3 is 13 amino acids. V was pared by 6 bases and J by 3 bases, with 11 bases between. Germline V CDR1 and CDR2: SGHTA, FQGNSA. The chain's CDR3 is CASRQTAHTEAFF. As DNA, the CDR3 is TGTGCCAGCAGACAGACAGCGCACACTGAAGCTTTCTTT.

The V call is TRBV5-1, the J call TRBJ2-2; 8 bases map to TRBD1. V trimming: 0 bases; J trimming: 1 base; junction bases outside the gene matches: 8. The CDR3 has 18 amino acids. Germline CDR1 reads SGHRS; CDR2 reads YFSETQ. The CDR3 region is CASSLGQGFVLNTGELFF. The CDR3 DNA reads TGCGCCAGCAGCTTGGGACAGGGGTTTGTTTTGAACACCGGGGAGCTGTTTTTT.

The chain combines TRBV27 with TRBJ2-1; 14 positions match TRBD2. V lost 2 bases and J lost 7; bases outside the gene matches: 4. Germline-derived CDR1 and CDR2 are MNHEY and SMNVEV (reference sequence). CDR3 length equals 16 residues. The CDR3 spells CASSLRGTSGSNEQFF. The CDR3 DNA reads TGTGCCAGCAGTTTACGTGGGACTAGCGGGAGTAATGAGCAGTTCTTC.

This clone occurred once. The chain is built from TRBV11-2 and TRBJ2-7, with TRBD2 matching 12 bases. V shed 6 bases and J 7 bases; nucleotides not matched to a gene: 13. Germline lookup yields CDR1 SGHAT and CDR2 FQNNGV. The CDR3 is made up of 16 amino acids. As DNA, the CDR3 is TGTGCCAGCAGAAGAGGACTAGCGGGACTCTACTGGGAGCAGTACTTC. Protein: CASRRGLAGLYWEQYF.

V gene TRBV15 combines with J gene TRBJ1-3; 7 bases map to TRBD1. Trimming at V came to 0 bases and at J to 0 bases, leaving 8 bases not matched to a gene. Germline CDR1 is LNHNV and CDR2 is YYDKDF (reference sequence). The CDR3 spans 18 residues. The CDR3 region is CATSRDRQGEGSGNTIYF. The DNA of the CDR3 is TGTGCCACCAGCAGAGATCGACAGGGTGAGGGCTCTGGAAACACCATATATTTT.

The chain employs TRBV6-6 and TRBJ1-1; TRBD1 is a possible D gene (6 bases). This CDR3 spans 15 amino acids. V lost 2 bases, J lost 2 bases, and 12 bases lay in between. Per the germline V gene, CDR1 is MNHNY and CDR2 is SVGAGI (reference sequence). The CDR3 nucleotides read TGTGCCAGCAGTTACACCCGGGGGGCCAACACTGAAGCTTTCTTT. It encodes CASSYTRGANTEAFF.

This clone has just a few counts. The chain joins TRBV7-9 to TRBJ1-2; no clear D. The CDR3 is 13 amino acids. Trimming pared 3 bases from V and 4 bases from J, leaving 9 bases between. Per the germline V gene, CDR1 is SEHNR and CDR2 is FQNEAQ (reference sequence). As DNA, the CDR3 is TGTGCCAGCAGCTTTGGGCAGTTCTATGGCTACACCTTC. Translation: CASSFGQFYGYTF. The variable domain in full, with the rest retrieved from reference TRBV7-9 and TRBJ1-2, is DTGVSQNPRHKITKRGQNVTFRCDPISEHNRLYWYRQTLGQGPEFLTYFQNEAQLEKSRLLSDRFSAERPKGSFSTLEIQRTEQGDSAMYLCASSFGQFYGYTFGSGTRLTVV.

In nucleotides, the CDR3 is TGTGCCAGCAGGGGGGGAAACAATGAGCAGTTCTTC. Protein product: CASRGGNNEQFF. V is TRBV11-3 and J is TRBJ2-1; possibly TRBD2 for D (6 bases). This CDR3 comprises 12 residues. Germline V gives CDR1 SGHNT, CDR2 YENEEA. Trimming shortened V by 6 bases and J by 5 bases, and 8 bases separated the two germline ends. The full variable domain, completed using reference TRBV11-3 and TRBJ2-1, is EAGVVQSPRYKIIEKKQPVAFWCNPISGHNTLYWYLQNLGQGPELLIRYENEEAVDDSQLPKDRFSAERLKGVDSTLKIQPAELGDSAVYLCASRGGNNEQFFGPGTRLTVL.

The chain has TRBV24-1 and TRBJ2-5; perhaps TRBD1 as D (6 bases). V was cut by 8 bases and J by 9 bases, with 12 bases left in between. Looked up from germline, CDR1 is KGHDR and CDR2 is SFDVKD. This CDR3 contains 11 residues. The CDR3 nucleotides read TGTGCCACCAACCTACAGGGCCCCCAGTACTTC. This sequence encodes CATNLQGPQYF.

The J gene is TRBJ1-3, the V gene TRBV7-8; D is perhaps TRBD1 (5 bases). This CDR3 has 12 residues. V lost 1 base to trimming and J lost 13 bases, with 11 bases between them. In germline, CDR1 is SGHVS, CDR2 FQNEAQ. Here the CDR3 DNA reads TGTGCCAGCAGCTTAGAGGCGGGACCAATATATTTT. It is translated as CASSLEAGPIYF.

The chain couples TRBV5-1 to TRBJ2-5; TRBD2 aligns across 9 bases. Trimming took 1 base from V and 5 from J; bases not matched to a gene: 9. The V gene's germline CDR1 is SGHRS and CDR2 YFSETQ. This CDR3 spans 16 amino acids. The CDR3 DNA is TGCGCCAGCAGCTTGAATCAGCGGGGGGCCCGGGAGACCCAGTACTTC. Residues: CASSLNQRGARETQYF.

CDR3 sequence: CASSFRGGSGVYEQFF. As DNA, the CDR3 is TGTGCCAGCAGCTTTCGGGGAGGTAGCGGGGTATACGAGCAGTTCTTC. The V call is TRBV11-3, the J call TRBJ2-1, with TRBD2 identical over 8 bases. The CDR3 contains 16 residues. Germline V gene lookup returns CDR1 SGHNT and CDR2 YENEEA. V dropped 3 bases and J dropped 10; count of bases not matched to a gene: 14.

The CDR3 DNA is TGTGCCAGCAGGGCCGGGACAGATTACAATGAGCAGTTCTTC. Amino acid sequence: CASRAGTDYNEQFF. This sequence joins TRBV6-5 and TRBJ2-1; 7 bases are shared with TRBD1. The CDR3 sequence is 14 residues long. V was clipped by 6 bases and J by 4 bases; unmatched bases: 6. Looked up from germline, CDR1 is MNHEY and CDR2 is SVGAGI.

V is TRBV4-3 and J is TRBJ2-3, with 12 bases fitting TRBD2. Germline V gene data show CDR1 as LGHNA and CDR2 as YSLEER. CDR3 length: 17 residues. V trimming: 1 base; J trimming: 4 bases; junction bases outside the gene matches: 6. In DNA form, the CDR3 reads TGCGCCAGCAGCCAAGCCATACTAGCGGGAGGCTCAGATACGCAGTATTTT. Its protein is CASSQAILAGGSDTQYF.

The V gene is TRBV5-4, the J gene TRBJ2-6, with a possible D match to TRBD1 (5 bases). The ends were cut back, 4 bases at V and 1 base at J, with 9 bases in the middle. The CDR3 contains 15 residues. CDR1 and CDR2 from the germline V gene are SGHNT and YYREEE (reference sequence). DNA of the CDR3: TGTGCCAGCAGCGTACAGGTATCTGGGGCCAACGTCCTGACTTTC. As protein: CASSVQVSGANVLTF.

This chain links TRBV19 with TRBJ1-1; 9 bases align to TRBD1. The CDR3 is 14 amino acids. Germline trimming cut 6 bases from V and 4 bases from J; bases unmatched to any gene: 6. The germline V gene encodes CDR1 LNHDA and CDR2 SQIVND (reference sequence). CDR3 in amino acids: CASRDRGSGTEAFF. The CDR3 DNA sequence: TGTGCCAGTAGAGACAGGGGGTCGGGCACTGAAGCTTTCTTT.

The V gene is TRBV6-5, the J gene TRBJ2-3; 9 nucleotides agree with TRBD1. There are 16 residues in the CDR3. Germline assignment: CDR1 MNHEY and CDR2 SVGAGI. V was pared by 1 base and J by 3 bases, with 5 bases of the junction left unmatched. CDR3 nucleotide sequence: TGTGCCAGCAGTTACTTTCTGACAGGGGGGACAGATACGCAGTATTTT. It encodes CASSYFLTGGTDTQYF.

The chain combines TRBV3-1 (or the pseudogene TRBV3-2) with TRBJ2-5; D is possibly TRBD2 (7 bases). The germline V gene encodes CDR1 LGHDT and CDR2 YNNKEL (reference sequence). V was trimmed by 5 bases and J by 1 base, leaving 17 bases between them. CDR3 length equals 16 residues. CDR3 coding DNA: TGTGCCAGCAGCTTTTTCGGGGGGCAGTCCCAAGAGACCCAGTACTTC. Protein sequence: CASSFFGGQSQETQYF.

This sequence joins TRBV3-1 (or the pseudogene TRBV3-2) and TRBJ2-2; TRBD1 aligns across 9 bases. Looked up from germline, CDR1 is LGHDT and CDR2 is YNNKEL (reference sequence). The CDR3 covers 18 residues. The trim removed 1 base at V and 2 bases at J, leaving 8 bases unmatched. The CDR3 is CASSQVVGTGRNTGELFF. The DNA of the CDR3 is TGTGCCAGCAGCCAAGTAGTAGGGACAGGGCGTAACACCGGGGAGCTGTTTTTT.

The chain's CDR3 is CASSQSGTGGSGELFF. As DNA, the CDR3 is TGTGCCAGCTCACAATCCGGGACAGGGGGCTCCGGGGAGCTGTTTTTT. V and J are TRBV18 and TRBJ2-2; TRBD1 agrees at 12 bases. Germline CDR1 is KGHSH and CDR2 is LQKENI. Trimming took 4 bases from V and 6 from J; bases not matched to a gene: 6. There are 16 residues in the CDR3. The full variable domain, completed using reference TRBV18 and TRBJ2-2, is NAGVMQNPRHLVRRRGQEARLRCSPMKGHSHVYWYRQLPEEGLKFMVYLQKENIIDESGMPKERFSAEFPKEGPSILRIQQVVRGDSAAYFCASSQSGTGGSGELFFGEGSRLTVL.

The chain has TRBV6-2 or TRBV6-3 and TRBJ2-1; 7 positions match TRBD2. The CDR3 spans 14 residues. V was clipped by 2 bases and J by 6 bases; unmatched bases: 4. Germline CDR1 MNHEY, CDR2 SVGEGT. Written as DNA, the CDR3 is TGTGCCAGCAGTTACCAGCGGGGCGTCAATGAGCAGTTCTTC. It translates to CASSYQRGVNEQFF.